The 6 T cell receptor beta chains below were found in one sample sequenced in a study of blood T cells in healthy people across ages. A sample-barcoded 5' primer and a J-beta primer mix were used in a second PCR of about 7 to 12 cycles. A single record per CDR3 protein comes from TCRdb applying MiXCR to the 5' RACE reads. This table holds about 680,000 distinct CDR3 sequences, approximately 49% found once. Sequencing was done on a sample of blood. The receptors derive from a woman in her sixties or seventies in good health.

This clonotype has just a few counts. The chain links TRBV29-1 to TRBJ1-2, with TRBD1 matching 9 bases. Trimming took 6 bases from V and 4 from J; bases not matched to a gene: 9. Germline V gene lookup returns CDR1 SQVTM and CDR2 ANQGSEA. The CDR3 loop spans 14 amino acids. The CDR3 coding sequence is TGCAGCGTCTCGGACAGGGGAGTAGGCTATGGCTACACCTTC. Protein: CSVSDRGVGYGYTF.

This clonotype has a handful of counts. This chain links TRBV21-1 with TRBJ2-7; the table names TRBD1, a call not compared with the DNA. TRBV21-1 represents a pseudogene. The CDR3 is made up of 14 amino acids. The CDR3 region is CASLGLDRAYEQYF. CDR3 DNA sequence: TGTGCCAGCCTTGGGCTGGACAGGGCCTACGAGCAGTACTTC.

This clonotype was seen more than once but under ten times. The rearrangement joins TRBV16 to TRBJ1-2; perhaps TRBD1 as D (5 bases). Trimming left V 0 bases short and J 7 bases short, with 6 bases between. The CDR3 length is 12 residues. Germline values: CDR1 KGHSY, CDR2 FQNENV. The CDR3 region has the DNA TGTGCCAGCAGCCAATCAGGGACTGGCTACACCTTC. It yields the protein CASSQSGTGYTF.

Points on this clonotype: One end of the junction does not line up with germline, which may come from a read error. The chain couples TRBV5-1 to TRBJ1-4; 10 bases align to TRBD1. CDR1 and CDR2 from the germline V gene are SGHRS and YFSETQ. The CDR3 is 15 amino acids. CDR3 region: CAGSLLGTGAEKLFF. The CDR3 DNA is TGCGCCGGCAGCTTGTTGGGGACAGGGGCTGAAAAACTGTTTTTT.

V and J are TRBV28 and TRBJ2-7; D is unresolved. V was trimmed by 8 bases and J by 7 bases, leaving 18 bases between them. This CDR3 comprises 13 residues. Germline loops: CDR1 MDHEN, CDR2 SYDVKM. CDR3 loop: CASAGQLYNEQYF. The CDR3 DNA is TGTGCCAGCGCCGGGCAGCTCTACAATGAGCAGTACTTC.

V gene TRBV5-6 combines with J gene TRBJ1-2, with 7 bases that match TRBD1. Unmatched junction bases numbered 16, after V lost 0 bases and J lost 8 bases. The length of the CDR3 is 17 residues. Germline V CDR1 and CDR2: SGHDT, YYEEEE. The CDR3 region is CASSLGETGTILYGYTF. As DNA, the CDR3 is TGTGCCAGCAGCTTGGGGGAGACAGGGACGATTCTTTACGGCTACACCTTC.